Listed here are 21 T cell receptor beta chains from one sample, sequenced in a study of blood T cell repertoires in COVID-19. TCRdb's table, derived via immunoSEQ multiplex PCR, lists solely in-frame clones and lacks some. The table records about 280,000 clones, 65% to 90% of them present only once. The specimen sequenced was peripheral blood. The receptors derive from a human donor in a cohort sampled during active COVID-19.

This sequence joins TRBV20-1 and TRBJ1-6; no definite D call. Germline assignment: CDR1 DFQATT and CDR2 SNEGSKA (reference sequence). Trimming left V 2 bases short and J 13 bases short, with 9 bases between. The CDR3 loop spans 11 amino acids. CDR3 DNA sequence: TGCAGTGCTAGAAACTCGCCTCCCCTCCACTTT. This sequence encodes CSARNSPPLHF.

This clone was seen only a few times. The rearrangement uses TRBV7-3 and TRBJ2-6; D might be TRBD2 (5 bases). The CDR3 is made up of 15 amino acids. The V and J ends lost 5 bases and 2 bases respectively, with 10 bases between them. The germline V gene encodes CDR1 SGHTA and CDR2 FQGTGA. CDR3 nucleotides: TGTGCCAGCAGCCGCCCTAGCACTGGGGCCAACGTCCTGACTTTC. Its translation is CASSRPSTGANVLTF.

The chain combines TRBV6-5 with TRBJ1-2; a weak D match, TRBD1 (5 bases). Germline V gene sequence: CDR1 MNHEY, CDR2 SVGAGI. This CDR3 is 12 amino acids long. The germline V and J ends were trimmed by 6 bases and 7 bases, with 12 bases remaining between them. The CDR3 coding sequence is TGTGCCAGCAGCCGCCCGACAGCTGGCTACACCTTC. This gives the protein CASSRPTAGYTF.

V and J are TRBV20-1 and TRBJ2-1; 8 bases line up with TRBD2. There are 15 residues in the CDR3. The V gene's germline CDR1 is DFQATT and CDR2 SNEGSKA (reference sequence). V shed 3 bases, J shed 0 bases, and the junction held 4 bases outside the gene matches. In DNA form, the CDR3 reads TGCAGTGCTAGTAATAGCGGGGTCTCCTACAATGAGCAGTTCTTC. This codes for CSASNSGVSYNEQFF.

This clone has a handful of counts. The chain joins TRBV4-1 to TRBJ1-3, with 9 positions matching TRBD1. Trimming cost V 2 bases and J 4 bases; bases outside gene matches: 6. CDR1 is MGHRA, CDR2 YSYEKL, per germline. The CDR3 consists of 16 residues. CDR3 nucleotide sequence: TGCGCCAGCAGCCAACCAATACAGGGGGCAGGAAACACCATATATTTT. Protein product: CASSQPIQGAGNTIYF.

The table lists this clone with a count of one. This rearrangement joins TRBV5-4 to TRBJ2-1; 13 nucleotides line up with TRBD2. The trim removed 0 bases at V and 8 bases at J, leaving 2 bases unmatched. Germline CDR1 is SGHNT and CDR2 is YYREEE (reference sequence). The CDR3 runs to 15 residues. The CDR3 nucleotides read TGTGCCAGCAGCTTGGGAGGACTAGCGGGAGATGAGCAGTTCTTC. Amino acids: CASSLGGLAGDEQFF.

The rearrangement joins TRBV27 to TRBJ1-1, with a weak D call TRBD1 (6 bases). Trimming pared 7 bases from V and 8 bases from J, leaving 20 bases between. CDR3 length equals 14 residues. Germline V gene lookup returns CDR1 MNHEY and CDR2 SMNVEV (reference sequence). CDR3 sequence reads: CASNADRSTSEAFF. The CDR3 nucleotides are TGTGCCAGCAACGCGGACAGAAGTACATCAGAAGCTTTCTTT.

The genes are TRBV19 and TRBJ2-3, with unresolved D. The germline V gene has CDR1 LNHDA and CDR2 SQIVND (reference sequence). This CDR3 is 15 amino acids long. V gave up 3 bases and J gave up 2 bases, with 12 bases separating them. CDR3 loop: CASSIVTVSTDTQYF. The CDR3 nucleotides read TGTGCCAGTAGTATCGTTACGGTATCCACAGATACGCAGTATTTT.

The rearrangement links TRBV5-1 to TRBJ1-1, with 7 bases matching TRBD1. Unmatched junction bases numbered 6, after V lost 2 bases and J lost 5 bases. The CDR3 consists of 14 residues. Looked up from germline, CDR1 is SGHRS and CDR2 is YFSETQ. CDR3 amino acids: CASSLFQQGTEAFF. In nucleotides, the CDR3 is TGCGCCAGCAGCTTATTTCAACAGGGGACTGAAGCTTTCTTT.

The CDR3 sequence: CASSQFLAAEQFF. CDR3 in DNA: TGCGCCAGCAGCCAATTTCTAGCTGCTGAGCAGTTCTTC. This chain uses TRBV4-3 with TRBJ2-1, with D perhaps matching TRBD2 (5 bases). Germline V gives CDR1 LGHNA, CDR2 YSLEER. This CDR3 region has 13 residues. The V end was cut by 2 bases, the J end by 9 bases, with 11 bases between.

The chain is built from TRBV6-2 or TRBV6-3 and TRBJ2-1, with 10 bases that match TRBD2. CDR3 length: 15 amino acids. V dropped 5 bases and J dropped 11; count of bases not matched to a gene: 12. Germline CDR1 MNHEY, CDR2 SVGEGT. The CDR3, as DNA: TGTGCCAGCAGTCAACCTAGCGGGGGCATCTCTCAGCAGTTCTTC. Its protein is CASSQPSGGISQQFF.

The V gene is TRBV14, the J gene TRBJ2-7, with TRBD2 matching over 7 bases. Unmatched junction bases numbered 6, after V lost 1 base and J lost 3 bases. This CDR3 has 15 residues. Germline V gene lookup returns CDR1 SGHDN and CDR2 FVKESK. In DNA form, the CDR3 reads TGTGCCAGCAGCCAAGGCGGGGGAGGCGGCTACGAGCAGTACTTC. Residues: CASSQGGGGGYEQYF.

This chain links TRBV4-3 with TRBJ1-1; TRBD1 matches at 8 bases. The germline gives CDR1 LGHNA, CDR2 YSLEER. The length of the CDR3 is 17 residues. V dropped 4 bases and J dropped 7; count of bases not matched to a gene: 17. Here the CDR3 DNA reads TGCGCCAGCAGCCCAGATCCCCCAGGGGGCATAGATGGTGAAGCTTTCTTT. This sequence encodes CASSPDPPGGIDGEAFF.

The V and J genes are TRBV7-9 and TRBJ2-2, with TRBD2 matching 7 bases. This CDR3 region has 14 residues. CDR1 SEHNR and CDR2 FQNEAQ come from the germline V gene (reference sequence). J gave up 6 bases and V 7 bases, and 8 bases lay outside the gene matches. Written as DNA, the CDR3 is TGTGCCAGCACCAGGGAGGGCCGATCCGGGGAGCTGTTTTTT. Translated: CASTREGRSGELFF.

This chain uses TRBV6-1 with TRBJ2-7; 8 nucleotides agree with TRBD1. The CDR3 has 15 residues. Trimming removed 2 bases from V and 3 bases from J; junction bases left unmatched: 6. In germline, CDR1 is MNHNS, CDR2 SASEGT. DNA for the CDR3: TGTGCCAGCAGTGAATCCCTTACAGGGGGCTACGAGCAGTACTTC. This codes for CASSESLTGGYEQYF.

This chain links TRBV2 with TRBJ2-7; TRBD2 agrees at 9 bases. Germline-derived CDR1 and CDR2 are SNHLY and FYNNEI. This CDR3 is built from 15 residues. V lost 6 bases and J lost 2; bases outside the gene matches: 8. The CDR3 loop is CASRNGREGPYEQYF. DNA of the CDR3: TGTGCCAGCAGGAACGGGCGGGAGGGTCCCTACGAGCAGTACTTC.

The rearrangement joins TRBV19 to TRBJ2-6; a weak D match, TRBD1 (5 bases). The CDR3 extends over 18 amino acids. The V gene's germline CDR1 is LNHDA and CDR2 SQIVND (reference sequence). V was pared by 3 bases and J by 2 bases, with 17 bases between. CDR3 sequence reads: CASSIWGRRRTGANVLTF. The DNA of the CDR3 is TGTGCCAGTAGTATCTGGGGCCGCCGCCGGACTGGGGCCAACGTCCTGACTTTC.

This chain joins TRBV4-1 and TRBJ2-5; the match to TRBD2 covers 9 bases. Looked up from germline, CDR1 is MGHRA and CDR2 is YSYEKL. The V gene end was trimmed by 3 bases and the J gene end by 4 bases; junction bases not matched to a gene: 3. This CDR3 contains 14 residues. CDR3 in amino acids: CASSQLAGTETQYF. Written as DNA, the CDR3 is TGCGCCAGCAGCCAGCTAGCGGGGACAGAGACCCAGTACTTC.

This chain connects TRBV7-3 to TRBJ2-5; TRBD1 aligns across 8 bases. Trimming cost V 3 bases and J 8 bases; bases outside gene matches: 5. Per germline, CDR1 SGHTA and CDR2 FQGTGA. The CDR3 is 13 amino acids. CDR3 sequence reads: CASSFGTGDTQYF. The CDR3 bases are TGTGCCAGCAGCTTCGGGACAGGTGACACCCAGTACTTC.

V usage is TRBV12-3 or TRBV12-4 and J usage is TRBJ2-2; TRBD2 might be the D (5 bases). V gave up 3 bases and J gave up 9 bases, with 8 bases separating them. The CDR3 is 12 amino acids. CDR3 region: CASSFGVRELFF. CDR3 sequence (DNA): TGTGCCAGCAGTTTCGGGGTCAGGGAGCTGTTTTTT.

This clone was recorded a few times. The rearrangement joins TRBV30 to TRBJ2-3, with D uncertain. The CDR3 runs 13 residues. The germline V gene has CDR1 GTSNPN and CDR2 SVGIG (reference sequence). Trimming took off 0 bases at V and 4 bases at J, with 8 bases between the two ends. The CDR3 here is CAWSVNRADTQYF. The CDR3 DNA reads TGTGCCTGGAGTGTCAATCGGGCAGATACGCAGTATTTT. The full variable domain, completed using reference TRBV30 and TRBJ2-3, is SQTIHQWPATLVQPVGSPLSLECTVEGTSNPNLYWYRQAAGRGLQLLFYSVGIGQISSEVPQNLSASRPQDRQFILSSKKLLLSDSGFYLCAWSVNRADTQYFGPGTRLTVL.